These T cell receptor beta chains were read from a single sample in a study of shared clonotypes between healthy human individuals. TCRdb keeps only in-frame clones here, not all; method: immunoSEQ multiplex PCR. Of some 2,100,000 clones in the sample, under 95% were seen once. Sequenced: naive CD8+ T cells from PBMCs. These receptors all come from a man aged 18 to 35 in good health. Some clones in this sample may be carry-over from other donors' samples. Both conserved end residues are part of each CDR3. The D gene is left open where the match is weak. Expanded clones are given a class, and other clones once, few, many or no size at all.

cdr3_nt,cdr3_aa,v_call,clone_size,d_call,j_call
TGTGCCAGCAGCCAGCTAGCGGGAGACCTCTACAATGAGCAGTTCTTC,CASSQLAGDLYNEQFF,TRBV11-2,once,TRBD2,TRBJ2-1
TGTGCCAGCAGGTTGGCAGGCTTGGTTTCTGGGGCCAACGTCCTGACTTTC,CASRLAGLVSGANVLTF,TRBV28,.,.,TRBJ2-6
TGTGCCAGCAGTTTAAGGCCGCTAGGTGCTGAAGCTTTCTTT,CASSLRPLGAEAFF,TRBV27,.,.,TRBJ1-1
TGTGCCAGCAGCTCCAGACGGAACCCACAACTCTACGAGCAGTACTTC,CASSSRRNPQLYEQYF,TRBV7-9,.,.,TRBJ2-7
TGTGCCAGCAGTTTAAGGGGTCTTCAGCCCCAGCATTTT,CASSLRGLQPQHF,TRBV27,few,.,TRBJ1-5
TGTGCCTGGCCGACTGGAAACACCATATATTTT,CAWPTGNTIYF,TRBV30,.,.,TRBJ1-3
TGTGCCAGCAGCTCACCGGGACAGGGTGACACCGGGGAGCTGTTTTTT,CASSSPGQGDTGELFF,TRBV7-9,.,TRBD1,TRBJ2-2
TGTGCCACCAGCAGAGCCGACGGCGTCGAAGGCTACGAGCAGTACTTC,CATSRADGVEGYEQYF,TRBV15,.,.,TRBJ2-7
TGTGCCAGCAGTTTTGGGCAGGGAAATTCTGACGAGCAGTACTTC,CASSFGQGNSDEQYF,TRBV28,.,.,TRBJ2-7
TGTGCCAGCAGCGTCCTAGCGGATGCAGGGGAGCTGTTTTTT,CASSVLADAGELFF,TRBV9,.,TRBD2,TRBJ2-2
TGTGCCAGCAGGGAAAACACCGGGGAGCTGTTTTTT,CASRENTGELFF,TRBV27,.,.,TRBJ2-2
TGTGCCAGCAGTGAAAGCCCCACTGAAGCTTTCTTT,CASSESPTEAFF,TRBV2,.,.,TRBJ1-1
TGCGCCAGCAGCTTGCCCTCGGGACAGGGGGCTCAAATGAACACTGAAGCTTTCTTT,CASSLPSGQGAQMNTEAFF,TRBV5-1,.,TRBD1,TRBJ1-1
TGTGCCAGTATCCGATGGGGGGCGCACTTGTTCTCCTACGAGCAGTACTTC,CASIRWGAHLFSYEQYF,TRBV19,.,.,TRBJ2-7
TGCGCCAGCAGCTTGTGGGACAGGGTACATGAGCAGTTCTTC,CASSLWDRVHEQFF,TRBV5-1,.,TRBD1,TRBJ2-1
TGTGCCAGCAGGGGTGGACAGTTCACCCTTCAGCCCCAGCATTTT,CASRGGQFTLQPQHF,TRBV6-1,.,.,TRBJ1-5
TGTGCCAGCAGCGCCCGTGGGGGACAGGGAACGCAGACCCAGTACTTC,CASSARGGQGTQTQYF,TRBV7-9,.,TRBD1,TRBJ2-5
TGTGCCAGCACCCCTCCGGGGAGCCACGAGCAGTACTTC,CASTPPGSHEQYF,TRBV7-9,.,.,TRBJ2-7
TGCGCCAGCAGCCCGCGGAGTTACAATGAGCAGTTCTTC,CASSPRSYNEQFF,TRBV4-1,.,.,TRBJ2-1
TGCGCCAGCAGCCAAGGTCACGGCTTCACCGGGGAGCTGTTTTTT,CASSQGHGFTGELFF,TRBV4-1,.,.,TRBJ2-2
TGTGCCAGCAGTACCGGGACAGGGGCCGGCGAGACCCAGTACTTC,CASSTGTGAGETQYF,TRBV25-1,.,TRBD1,TRBJ2-5
TGTGCCAGCAGCGTAACTAGCGGGGGTTACAATGAGCAGTTCTTC,CASSVTSGGYNEQFF,TRBV9,.,TRBD2,TRBJ2-1
TGTGCCAGCAGCTCGACAGGGGGCCTTTACGAGCAGTACTTC,CASSSTGGLYEQYF,TRBV6-5,.,TRBD1,TRBJ2-7
TGTGCCAGCAGTGAAGGAGAGGGCACTGAAGCTTTCTTT,CASSEGEGTEAFF,TRBV6-1,.,.,TRBJ1-1
TGTGCCAGCAGCTTCGGGACAGGGAACACCGGGGAGCTGTTTTTT,CASSFGTGNTGELFF,TRBV5-6,.,TRBD1,TRBJ2-2
TGTGCCAGCAGCCTCAGGGGGCTAGCGGGCTCCTACGAGCAGTACTTC,CASSLRGLAGSYEQYF,TRBV7-9,once,.,TRBJ2-7
TGTGCCAGCAGTTTAGGGTCAGGCGAGACCCAGTACTTC,CASSLGSGETQYF,TRBV28,.,.,TRBJ2-5
TGTGCCAGCAGCTGGTCGACAGGACACGAGCAGTACTTC,CASSWSTGHEQYF,TRBV5-8,.,.,TRBJ2-7
TGTGCCAGCAGCCCCCTCGGGAGTACAACTAATGAAAAACTGTTTTTT,CASSPLGSTTNEKLFF,TRBV4-2,.,.,TRBJ1-4
TGTGCCAGCAGCTTGACCGGGACGGGAGATGGCTACACCTTC,CASSLTGTGDGYTF,TRBV5-5,.,.,TRBJ1-2
TGTGCCAGCACAGGGGCGGGCAGGGCTAGCTACGAGCAGTACTTC,CASTGAGRASYEQYF,TRBV7-9,.,.,TRBJ2-7
TGCGCCAGCGGCGACGAGGGCACTGAAGCTTTCTTT,CASGDEGTEAFF,TRBV10-1,.,.,TRBJ1-1
TGTGCCAGCAGTGAAGCGCGAAGGGGACTACCCGAAGCTTTCTTT,CASSEARRGLPEAFF,TRBV6-1,.,.,TRBJ1-1